This T cell receptor (beta chain) stems from a study of blood T cell repertoires in COVID-19. Study-level information: There were acute and convalescent COVID-19 samples, and they came from the United States, Italy and Spain. Sources were T cells, B-cell-depleted T cells, or PBMCs; the material itself was cDNA or gDNA.

How the authors handled the data: Reference gene primers were amplified, and this amplification served to estimate nucleated cell counts. The assay was immunoSEQ multiplex PCR, and TCRdb's table has in-frame clones only and misses some. The DNA gave D and trimming, while V, J and clone size come from that table. Altogether 200,000 to 300,000 clones are present, around 88% being singletons, with the ten largest covering over 1.2%. The sequencing sample was made of peripheral blood. The TCR originated in a man at least 80 years old with acute or convalescent COVID-19.

The CDR3 protein is CASSLRQEYDGKLFF. The CDR3 DNA sequence: TGTGCCAGCTCACTTCGACAGGAATACGATGGAAAACTGTTTTTT. This sequence joins TRBV18 and TRBJ1-4, with D perhaps matching TRBD1 (6 bases). Trimming shortened V by 4 bases and J by 10 bases, and 19 bases separated the two germline ends. Germline CDR1 and CDR2: KGHSH and LQKENI. The CDR3 totals 15 residues.